The next 27 T cell receptor beta chains were all read from a single sample in a study of Ad26.COV2.S vaccination and SARS-CoV-2 variants. Clones were read by immunoSEQ multiplex PCR, and TCRdb kept only the in-frame ones, dropping some. The sample yields roughly 400,000 clones, 92% seen once. As to treatment: about 20 received Ad26.COV2.S at low or high dose, single or two shots; several received placebo; per-sample allocation not given. The samples were gathered on day 63 after the first injection of vaccine or placebo. Here the sequenced sample was peripheral blood, taken in a trial of Ad26.COV2.S vaccine versus placebo. The receptors were gathered from a person aged 18-60 years who received the Ad26.COV2.S COVID-19 vaccine or a placebo.

CDR3 sequence: CAWSLPAGQGTAFF. The CDR3 region has the DNA TGTGCCTGGAGTCTCCCCGCTGGGCAGGGGACGGCTTTCTTT. The chain combines TRBV30 with TRBJ1-1; a possible D gene is TRBD1 (6 bases). Trimming removed 2 bases at V and 11 bases at J, with 21 bases between. CDR3 size: 14 residues. Germline values: CDR1 GTSNPN, CDR2 SVGIG (reference sequence).

The chain joins TRBV6-5 to TRBJ1-5; TRBD1 matches at 9 bases. The ends lost 7 bases at V and 5 bases at J; junction bases unmatched: 3. Looked up from germline, CDR1 is MNHEY and CDR2 is SVGAGI. CDR3 length: 13 amino acids. CDR3 sequence reads: CASTGTGHQPQHF. The CDR3 DNA follows: TGTGCCAGCACAGGGACAGGGCATCAGCCCCAGCATTTT.

V and J are TRBV19 and TRBJ1-2, with TRBD1 matching over 7 bases. CDR1 and CDR2 (germline): LNHDA, SQIVND (reference sequence). V shed 8 bases and J 0 bases; nucleotides not matched to a gene: 18. The CDR3 is 18 amino acids. Here the CDR3 reads CASSKRSDRLTSNYGYTF. The DNA for the CDR3 is TGTGCCAGTTCTAAAAGATCGGACAGGCTCACTTCTAACTATGGCTACACCTTC.

The chain is built from TRBV2 and TRBJ2-2; TRBD2 aligns across 12 bases. CDR1 and CDR2 from the germline V gene are SNHLY and FYNNEI. The CDR3 runs to 17 residues. V was clipped by 0 bases and J by 3 bases; unmatched bases: 2. CDR3 residues: CASSEARLAGDTGELFF. CDR3 DNA sequence: TGTGCCAGCAGTGAAGCCCGACTAGCGGGGGACACCGGGGAGCTGTTTTTT.

The CDR3 spells CASEVGTDTQYF. CDR3 DNA: TGTGCCAGCGAAGTCGGCACAGATACGCAGTATTTT. This chain uses TRBV28 with TRBJ2-3; no reliable D call. CDR1 and CDR2 from the germline V gene are MDHEN and SYDVKM. Between the trimmed V and J ends, which lost 8 bases and 1 base, there was a span of 7 bases. The CDR3 is made up of 12 amino acids.

The V and J genes are TRBV2 and TRBJ1-1; D gene ambiguous. V dropped 1 base and J dropped 0 bases, with 6 bases sitting between them. The germline V gene encodes CDR1 SNHLY and CDR2 FYNNEI. The CDR3 runs to 14 residues. The CDR3: CASSEEYMNTEAFF. CDR3 DNA sequence: TGTGCCAGCAGTGAAGAATACATGAACACTGAAGCTTTCTTT.

The gene calls are TRBV3-1 (or the pseudogene TRBV3-2) and TRBJ2-5, with unresolved D. Trimming pared 2 bases from V and 6 bases from J, leaving 22 bases between. Per germline, CDR1 LGHDT and CDR2 YNNKEL (reference sequence). This CDR3 contains 17 residues. In DNA form, the CDR3 reads TGTGCCAGCAGCCAAACGACGGTTCGGGCGGAAGGGAAGACCCAGTACTTC. Protein product: CASSQTTVRAEGKTQYF.

The chain employs TRBV4-3 and TRBJ1-1; D not certain. V lost 4 bases to trimming and J lost 4 bases, with 13 bases between them. Per the germline V gene, CDR1 is LGHNA and CDR2 is YSLEER. This CDR3 has 14 amino acids. CDR3 protein: CASSPQLGGTEAFF. CDR3 DNA: TGCGCCAGCAGCCCCCAGCTCGGTGGCACTGAAGCTTTCTTT.

The chain employs TRBV19 and TRBJ1-2, with a possible D match to TRBD1 (5 bases). Per the germline V gene, CDR1 is LNHDA and CDR2 is SQIVND (reference sequence). This CDR3 spans 16 amino acids. Trimming pared 6 bases from V and 7 bases from J, leaving 24 bases between. Here the CDR3 reads CASRDLGTGEMPGYTF. The CDR3 DNA sequence: TGTGCCAGTAGGGACCTTGGGACCGGCGAAATGCCTGGCTACACCTTC.

V usage is TRBV21-1 and J usage is TRBJ2-7; TRBD2 was called by the table and not checked on the DNA. TRBV21-1 is tagged as a pseudogene. The length of the CDR3 is 18 residues. This CDR3 reads CASSKAQRVERGGHEQYF. For the CDR3, the DNA is TGTGCCAGCAGCAAAGCGCAGCGGGTTGAGAGAGGTGGCCACGAGCAGTACTTC.

J is TRBJ2-7 and V is TRBV5-1; D gene ambiguous. CDR1 SGHRS and CDR2 YFSETQ come from the germline V gene. The CDR3 runs 15 residues. With 4 bases removed from V and 0 bases from J, the gap between germline ends came to 14 bases. In DNA form, the CDR3 reads TGCGCCAGCAGCCCGCGACTCCTCAGCTCCTACGAGCAGTACTTC. Its translation is CASSPRLLSSYEQYF.

This chain joins TRBV30 and TRBJ1-2; D not certain. Germline CDR1 reads GTSNPN; CDR2 reads SVGIG (reference sequence). Trimming shortened V by 0 bases and J by 4 bases, and 6 bases separated the two germline ends. The CDR3 runs to 12 residues. CDR3 in amino acids: CAWSVLPYGYTF. Written as DNA, the CDR3 is TGTGCCTGGAGTGTCCTCCCCTATGGCTACACCTTC.

V gene TRBV5-1 combines with J gene TRBJ1-6; a weak D match, TRBD1 (5 bases). Germline-derived CDR1 and CDR2 are SGHRS and YFSETQ. V lost 5 bases to trimming and J lost 2 bases, with 14 bases between them. This CDR3 region has 16 residues. The CDR3 DNA reads as TGCGCCAGCAGTTTAGAAGGGGTCCCCTATAATTCACCCCTCCACTTT. Its protein is CASSLEGVPYNSPLHF.

J is TRBJ2-7 and V is TRBV25-1; TRBD1 or TRBD2 may be the D gene (6 bases each). Germline-derived CDR1 and CDR2 are MGHDK and SYGVNS. The CDR3 has 15 residues. The germline V and J ends were trimmed by 6 bases and 9 bases, with 24 bases remaining between them. Here the CDR3 reads CASRGGRDSPDWQYF. CDR3 nucleotides: TGTGCCAGCAGGGGGGGCCGGGACTCCCCCGATTGGCAGTACTTC.

This clone turned up a few times. The rearrangement links TRBV7-6 to TRBJ1-6; TRBD1 is a possible D gene (5 bases). Germline V gene sequence: CDR1 SGHVS, CDR2 FNYEAQ. The CDR3 covers 17 residues. The V end was cut by 1 base, the J end by 9 bases, with 19 bases between. CDR3 protein: CASSLGPTRGRVSPLHF. The CDR3 DNA reads TGTGCCAGCAGCTTAGGCCCAACGAGGGGAAGAGTTTCACCCCTCCACTTT.

The CDR3 here is CASSLGGGNEQFF. CDR3 DNA: TGTGCCAGCAGTTTAGGAGGGGGCAATGAGCAGTTCTTC. The chain has TRBV27 and TRBJ2-1, with D possibly being TRBD1 or TRBD2 (6 bases each). V was shortened by 2 bases and J by 6 bases, with 8 bases between the two germline ends. From germline, CDR1 is MNHEY and CDR2 SMNVEV (reference sequence). The CDR3 length is 13 residues.

This chain connects TRBV3-1 (or the pseudogene TRBV3-2) to TRBJ1-1; 9 nucleotides align to TRBD1. Germline V lookup: CDR1 LGHDT, CDR2 YNNKEL (reference sequence). The CDR3 totals 16 residues. Germline trimming cut 4 bases from V and 1 base from J; bases unmatched to any gene: 7. The CDR3 reads CASSRGTGSRNTEAFF. Written as DNA, the CDR3 is TGTGCCAGCAGCCGTGGGACAGGGTCCCGGAACACTGAAGCTTTCTTT.

This chain connects TRBV5-4 to TRBJ2-5; a possible D gene is TRBD1 (6 bases). This CDR3 region has 16 residues. V dropped 1 base and J dropped 5 bases, with 18 bases sitting between them. Germline values: CDR1 SGHNT, CDR2 YYREEE (reference sequence). DNA for the CDR3: TGTGCCAGCAGCTTGAACGCCAGGGGATTTGGGGAGACCCAGTACTTC. Its protein is CASSLNARGFGETQYF.

This chain joins TRBV27 and TRBJ1-5; D perhaps matches TRBD1 (6 bases). CDR3 size: 15 residues. Germline assignment: CDR1 MNHEY and CDR2 SMNVEV (reference sequence). V was pared by 2 bases and J by 6 bases, with 14 bases between. CDR3 sequence (DNA): TGTGCCAGCAGTTTAATTTCAGGGGTAGGTCAGCCCCAGCATTTT. Protein sequence: CASSLISGVGQPQHF.

The chain recombines TRBV7-9 with TRBJ2-1; 10 positions match TRBD2. J lost 8 bases, V lost 2 bases, and 3 bases had no gene match. This CDR3 comprises 14 residues. Germline CDR1 is SEHNR and CDR2 is FQNEAQ (reference sequence). CDR3 sequence: CASSLSGGADEQFF. The DNA of the CDR3 is TGTGCCAGCAGCTTAAGCGGGGGGGCCGATGAGCAGTTCTTC.

The chain is built from TRBV7-5 and TRBJ1-4; the D call TRBD1 from the table was never checked on the DNA. TRBV7-5 is tagged as a pseudogene. The CDR3 covers 15 residues. The CDR3 sequence: CASTFHTGTDEKLFF. In nucleotides, the CDR3 is TGTGCCAGTACCTTCCATACAGGTACGGATGAAAAACTGTTTTTT.

The chain is built from TRBV30 and TRBJ1-5; TRBD1 matches at 12 bases. This CDR3 is 13 amino acids long. Losses at the gene ends were 5 bases for V and 6 bases for J; bases not matched to a gene: 2. Per the germline V gene, CDR1 is GTSNPN and CDR2 is SVGIG (reference sequence). CDR3 protein: CAWGDRGLQPQHF. In DNA form, the CDR3 reads TGTGCCTGGGGGGACAGGGGGCTTCAGCCCCAGCATTTT.

J is TRBJ2-2 and V is TRBV5-6; D possibly corresponds to TRBD2 (5 bases). Germline values: CDR1 SGHDT, CDR2 YYEEEE. CDR3 length equals 13 residues. V was shortened by 0 bases and J by 6 bases, with 6 bases between the two germline ends. CDR3 coding DNA: TGTGCCAGCAGCTTGGGAGGGCCCGGGGAGCTGTTTTTT. This translates into CASSLGGPGELFF.

The gene calls are TRBV11-2 and TRBJ2-3, with 9 bases lining up with TRBD1. The length of the CDR3 is 16 residues. After removal of 5 bases from V and 3 bases from J, the junction contained 9 bases not matched to a gene. Germline lookup yields CDR1 SGHAT and CDR2 FQNNGV. In DNA, the CDR3 is TGTGCCAGCAGCCCTATACAGGGGGCTCTTACAGATACGCAGTATTTT. This gives the protein CASSPIQGALTDTQYF.

This chain links TRBV4-1 with TRBJ1-5; D is possibly TRBD1 (5 bases). CDR1 and CDR2 (germline): MGHRA, YSYEKL. The CDR3 consists of 19 residues. The V gene lost 2 bases and the J gene lost 0 bases, with 20 bases spanning the gap. The CDR3 DNA reads as TGCGCCAGCAGCCAATTGCCGGGACCGAGCCCCTATAGCAATCAGCCCCAGCATTTT. This encodes CASSQLPGPSPYSNQPQHF.

The chain combines TRBV10-3 with TRBJ1-1; tentative D call: TRBD1 (5 bases). CDR1 and CDR2 from the germline V gene are ENHRY and SYGVKD. The ends were cut back, 3 bases at V and 0 bases at J, with 8 bases in the middle. The CDR3 contains 14 residues. CDR3 loop: CAISDRDLNTEAFF. The DNA of the CDR3 is TGTGCCATCAGTGACCGGGACCTGAACACTGAAGCTTTCTTT.

J is TRBJ1-6 and V is TRBV2, with D uncertain. Trimming removed 7 bases at V and 9 bases at J, with 22 bases between. CDR3 length: 16 residues. Germline loops: CDR1 SNHLY, CDR2 FYNNEI. The DNA of the CDR3 is TGTGCCAGCACCCTGAGTGGAGGGCTTTATTCTTCACCCCTCCACTTT. It yields the protein CASTLSGGLYSSPLHF.